This entry lists 27 T cell receptor beta chains sequenced from one sample in a study of blood T cell repertoires in COVID-19. Libraries were prepared by immunoSEQ multiplex PCR; TCRdb keeps only in-frame clonotypes and omits some of them. This sample has about 140,000 clones, with around 81% found just once. Sequencing used peripheral blood. The receptors here all came from a woman between 50 and 59 years old with acute or convalescent COVID-19.

The CDR3 coding sequence is TGCGCCAGCAGCCAAGACTCTACAGGGGAAACCTACGAGCAGTACTTC. The encoded protein is CASSQDSTGETYEQYF. The V call is TRBV4-1, the J call TRBJ2-7; TRBD1 agrees at 7 bases. V trimming: 0 bases; J trimming: 2 bases; junction bases outside the gene matches: 7. This CDR3 is built from 16 residues. Looked up from germline, CDR1 is MGHRA and CDR2 is YSYEKL.

The CDR3 sequence is CASTGTPNIQYF. CDR3 DNA sequence: TGTGCCAGCACTGGGACACCAAACATTCAGTACTTC. The chain has TRBV28 and TRBJ2-4; maybe TRBD1 (6 bases). The V gene lost 7 bases and the J gene lost 6 bases, with 10 bases spanning the gap. This CDR3 has 12 residues. Germline V lookup: CDR1 MDHEN, CDR2 SYDVKM.

This clone was counted a few times. V usage is TRBV6-5 and J usage is TRBJ2-3, with a tentative D call TRBD1 (5 bases). Germline V gene lookup returns CDR1 MNHEY and CDR2 SVGAGI. The CDR3 consists of 14 residues. V lost 7 bases and J lost 7, with 18 bases in between. CDR3 bases: TGTGCCAGCAAGGAAGTGGGGCAGGGCCATACGCAGTATTTT. Amino acid sequence: CASKEVGQGHTQYF.

The chain has TRBV6-6 and TRBJ2-1, with D tentatively TRBD1 (5 bases). Looked up from germline, CDR1 is MNHNY and CDR2 is SVGAGI (reference sequence). This CDR3 spans 11 amino acids. Between the trimmed V and J ends, which lost 6 bases and 7 bases, there was a span of 7 bases. DNA of the CDR3: TGTGCCAGCAGCCAGGGAAATGAGCAGTTCTTC. It translates to CASSQGNEQFF.

The chain couples TRBV18 to TRBJ2-3; D is ambiguous. Germline V lookup: CDR1 KGHSH, CDR2 LQKENI. V was shortened by 4 bases and J by 0 bases, with 11 bases between the two germline ends. The CDR3 is 15 amino acids. This CDR3 reads CASSRLTTSTDTQYF. The CDR3 DNA sequence: TGTGCCAGCTCACGTCTAACCACTAGCACAGATACGCAGTATTTT.

CDR3 bases: TGCGCCAGCAGTGAGGTGGCGGGCTCTTCTAGGGAGCAGTACTTC. Translating gives CASSEVAGSSREQYF. V and J are TRBV10-1 and TRBJ2-7; perhaps TRBD2 as D (5 bases). Germline lookup yields CDR1 WNHNN and CDR2 SYGVQD (reference sequence). The CDR3 is 15 residues long. V was trimmed by 2 bases and J by 7 bases, leaving 18 bases between them.

Concerning this clone itself: The sample has other DNA sequences that encode this CDR3 too. V is TRBV9 and J is TRBJ2-3; D unclear. The V gene lost 3 bases and the J gene lost 2 bases, with 16 bases spanning the gap. This CDR3 contains 16 residues. Germline V lookup: CDR1 SGDLS, CDR2 YYNGEE. CDR3: CASSALPRSNTDTQYF. The CDR3 DNA reads TGTGCCAGCAGCGCGTTGCCCAGGTCTAACACAGATACGCAGTATTTT.

The CDR3: CASKSPHTGAYGYTF. DNA for the CDR3: TGTGCCAGTAAGTCCCCACACACAGGGGCCTATGGCTACACCTTC. The V and J genes are TRBV19 and TRBJ1-2, with 7 bases fitting TRBD1. Trimming removed 7 bases from V and 4 bases from J; junction bases left unmatched: 12. The CDR3 runs 15 residues. Looked up from germline, CDR1 is LNHDA and CDR2 is SQIVND (reference sequence).

The V and J genes are TRBV7-9 and TRBJ1-1, with D perhaps matching TRBD1 (6 bases). CDR1 SEHNR and CDR2 FQNEAQ come from the germline V gene (reference sequence). This CDR3 spans 13 amino acids. V was trimmed by 5 bases and J by 2 bases, leaving 9 bases between them. In nucleotides, the CDR3 is TGTGCCAGCAGCCGGGACATCAACACTGAAGCTTTCTTT. Its translation is CASSRDINTEAFF.

The chain uses TRBV6-4 and TRBJ2-2; 9 bases align to TRBD1. The length of the CDR3 is 16 residues. J gave up 6 bases and V 8 bases, and 13 bases lay outside the gene matches. CDR1 is MRHNA and CDR2 is SNTAGT in the germline V gene. The CDR3 sequence: CASSLEGQGSPGELFF. In DNA form, the CDR3 reads TGTGCCAGCTCCCTTGAGGGACAGGGCTCGCCCGGGGAGCTGTTTTTT.

The chain recombines TRBV5-8 with TRBJ1-5; D is possibly TRBD1 (5 bases). The length of the CDR3 is 12 residues. V lost 0 bases and J lost 7, with 5 bases in between. Germline V gene data show CDR1 as SGHTS and CDR2 as YDEGEE. The CDR3 loop reads CASSLEGQPQHF. DNA for the CDR3: TGTGCCAGCAGCTTGGAGGGGCAGCCCCAGCATTTT.

The gene calls are TRBV30 and TRBJ1-2, with 8 bases lining up with TRBD1. This CDR3 has 13 residues. Germline CDR1 reads GTSNPN; CDR2 reads SVGIG (reference sequence). The J segment lost 7 bases and the V segment lost 3 bases, leaving 7 bases of the junction unmatched. In DNA form, the CDR3 reads TGTGCCTGGAGGCTTACAGGGGGGGCTGGCTACACCTTC. Translation gives CAWRLTGGAGYTF.

This chain joins TRBV2 and TRBJ1-2; 8 bases fit TRBD1. The CDR3 covers 14 residues. Germline CDR1 SNHLY, CDR2 FYNNEI. The V segment lost 7 bases and the J segment 6 bases; nucleotides outside the gene matches: 10. The CDR3 region is CASTDGDRLDGYTF. CDR3 nucleotides: TGTGCCAGCACCGACGGGGACAGGCTAGATGGCTACACCTTC. Together with reference TRBV2 and TRBJ1-2, the CDR3 gives the full variable domain: EPEVTQTPSHQVTQMGQEVILRCVPISNHLYFYWYRQILGQKVEFLVSFYNNEISEKSEIFDDQFSVERPDGSNFTLKIRSTKLEDSAMYFCASTDGDRLDGYTFGSGTRLTVV.

V is TRBV6-6 and J is TRBJ2-2; 7 bases map to TRBD2. The CDR3 totals 15 residues. Germline CDR1 and CDR2: MNHNY and SVGAGI (reference sequence). The V segment lost 6 bases and the J segment 6 bases; nucleotides outside the gene matches: 10. The CDR3 sequence is CASRSSGGSPGELFF. The DNA for the CDR3 is TGTGCCAGCAGGTCCTCCGGGGGGTCACCCGGGGAGCTGTTTTTT.

The chain recombines TRBV11-2 with TRBJ1-5; tentative D call: TRBD1 (5 bases). Germline V gives CDR1 SGHAT, CDR2 FQNNGV. Trimming took 3 bases from V and 11 from J, leaving 14 bases between them. CDR3 size: 13 residues. The CDR3 sequence: CASSFQGLSAQHF. As DNA, the CDR3 is TGTGCCAGCAGCTTCCAGGGTTTATCAGCCCAGCATTTT.

V usage is TRBV27 and J usage is TRBJ1-2; D not resolved. The germline V gene encodes CDR1 MNHEY and CDR2 SMNVEV (reference sequence). This CDR3 has 12 residues. V dropped 8 bases and J dropped 4 bases, with 11 bases sitting between them. The chain's CDR3 is CASGEGGYGYTF. DNA of the CDR3: TGTGCCAGCGGAGAGGGAGGCTATGGCTACACCTTC.

The rearrangement links TRBV3-1 (or the pseudogene TRBV3-2) to TRBJ1-2, with D perhaps matching TRBD1 (6 bases). The V gene's germline CDR1 is LGHDT and CDR2 YNNKEL (reference sequence). The CDR3 extends over 15 amino acids. V was shortened by 3 bases and J by 8 bases, with 19 bases between the two germline ends. The CDR3: CASSHVTGQIGGYTF. The CDR3 DNA is TGTGCCAGCAGCCATGTTACAGGACAGATCGGGGGCTACACCTTC.

The J gene is TRBJ2-1, the V gene TRBV19; TRBD2 matches 16 bases. V shed 5 bases and J 5 bases; nucleotides not matched to a gene: 15. The CDR3 is 20 amino acids. Germline CDR1 is LNHDA and CDR2 is SQIVND (reference sequence). The CDR3 loop reads CASSLRPGLAGGATNNEQFF. The CDR3 DNA sequence: TGTGCCAGTAGTTTAAGGCCGGGACTAGCGGGGGGGGCAACAAACAATGAGCAGTTCTTC.

The rearrangement uses TRBV5-4 and TRBJ2-1; 10 nucleotides line up with TRBD2. The ends lost 0 bases at V and 2 bases at J; junction bases unmatched: 5. The CDR3 has 17 amino acids. Germline-derived CDR1 and CDR2 are SGHNT and YYREEE (reference sequence). The CDR3 sequence is CASSLALTSGAYNEQFF. For the CDR3, the DNA is TGTGCCAGCAGCTTGGCCCTAACTAGCGGGGCCTACAATGAGCAGTTCTTC.

V usage is TRBV14 and J usage is TRBJ2-3; D might be TRBD1 (6 bases). Germline-derived CDR1 and CDR2 are SGHDN and FVKESK. The CDR3 covers 14 residues. The V end lost 2 bases, the J end lost 4 bases, and 10 bases lay between the germline ends. CDR3 nucleotides: TGTGCCAGCAGCCAACAAAACAGGGCAGATACGCAGTATTTT. The encoded protein is CASSQQNRADTQYF.

The chain carries TRBV5-1 and TRBJ1-1; D is unresolved. The germline V gene encodes CDR1 SGHRS and CDR2 YFSETQ. The CDR3 runs 16 residues. V was cut by 4 bases and J by 0 bases, with 16 bases left in between. As DNA, the CDR3 is TGCGCCAGCAGCACGGGTGCGACTTGGATGAACACTGAAGCTTTCTTT. Translating gives CASSTGATWMNTEAFF.

The gene calls are TRBV4-2 and TRBJ1-1; 7 positions match TRBD1. The CDR3 extends over 15 amino acids. The germline gives CDR1 LGHNA, CDR2 YNFKEQ. The V segment lost 1 base and the J segment 9 bases; nucleotides outside the gene matches: 11. CDR3 residues: CASSQGTLTGTQAFF. CDR3 nucleotide sequence: TGTGCCAGCAGCCAAGGGACTTTGACAGGGACCCAAGCTTTCTTT.

The chain has TRBV5-1 and TRBJ2-2, with 10 bases matching TRBD2. V lost 0 bases, J lost 4 bases, and 6 bases stayed unmatched. CDR1 SGHRS and CDR2 YFSETQ come from the germline V gene. This CDR3 is built from 17 residues. The CDR3 region is CASSLGRTSGSTGELFF. Here the CDR3 DNA reads TGCGCCAGCAGCTTGGGACGGACTAGCGGAAGCACCGGGGAGCTGTTTTTT. The full variable domain, with the rest looked up from reference TRBV5-1 and TRBJ2-2, is KAGVTQTPRYLIKTRGQQVTLSCSPISGHRSVSWYQQTPGQGLQFLFEYFSETQRNKGNFPGRFSGRQFSNSRSEMNVSTLELGDSALYLCASSLGRTSGSTGELFFGEGSRLTVL.

The chain employs TRBV29-1 and TRBJ1-1; D possibly corresponds to TRBD1 (5 bases). CDR3 length equals 15 residues. V was cut by 6 bases and J by 3 bases, with 20 bases left in between. The V gene's germline CDR1 is SQVTM and CDR2 ANQGSEA. In DNA, the CDR3 is TGCAGCGTGACACCGGGCCCCCTGGGGCACACTGAAGCTTTCTTT. It yields the protein CSVTPGPLGHTEAFF.

The chain has TRBV27 and TRBJ1-5; the D is unclear. The germline V and J ends were trimmed by 0 bases and 2 bases, with 2 bases remaining between them. This CDR3 spans 13 amino acids. CDR1 MNHEY and CDR2 SMNVEV come from the germline V gene (reference sequence). The CDR3 region is CASSLSGNQPQHF. CDR3 in DNA: TGTGCCAGCAGTTTATCCGGCAATCAGCCCCAGCATTTT.

The CDR3 loop reads CASSLVWRGGTDTQYF. CDR3 bases: TGCGCCAGCAGCTTGGTCTGGCGGGGGGGCACAGATACGCAGTATTTT. The chain links TRBV5-1 to TRBJ2-3; 8 bases agree with TRBD2. Trimming took 0 bases from V and 1 from J; bases not matched to a gene: 4. The germline V gene has CDR1 SGHRS and CDR2 YFSETQ. CDR3 size: 16 residues.

The gene calls are TRBV6-6 and TRBJ2-7; a possible D gene is TRBD2 (6 bases). Germline assignment: CDR1 MNHNY and CDR2 SVGAGI (reference sequence). Deletions cut 0 bases from V and 3 bases from J, with 12 bases between. The CDR3 spans 15 residues. CDR3 sequence reads: CASSYSGGILYEQYF. In DNA form, the CDR3 reads TGTGCCAGCAGTTACTCGGGCGGGATACTCTACGAGCAGTACTTC.